A single sample gave rise to the 24 T cell receptor beta chains below, sequenced in a study of post-analysis software for immune sequencing data. General study findings and limits: Higher frequency in patients than in controls was seen for roughly five TRBV segments, with TRBV5-6, TRBV5-1 and TRBV20-1 among them.

Their antigen targets remain unknown. Unique molecular identifiers were carried by the TCR beta cDNA libraries. TCRdb fed the PCR reads into MiXCR, producing one record per CDR3 protein. Here the sample spans about 760,000 distinct CDR3 sequences, 25% to 30% being singletons. What was sequenced was blood. Receptors originate from a girl aged 10 to 17 with multiple sclerosis.

Only one count was recorded for this clonotype. The chain links TRBV12-5 to TRBJ2-1; 8 bases are shared with TRBD2. CDR1 is LGHNT, CDR2 FRNRAP, per germline. J gave up 6 bases and V 5 bases, and 6 bases lay outside the gene matches. This CDR3 has 14 residues. The CDR3 loop is CASGMTSASNEQFF. The CDR3 bases are TGTGCTAGTGGTATGACTAGCGCAAGCAATGAGCAGTTCTTC.

This chain links TRBV28 with TRBJ2-1; 10 nucleotides line up with TRBD1. Germline CDR1 reads MDHEN; CDR2 reads SYDVKM. Trimming took 4 bases from V and 12 from J; bases not matched to a gene: 18. The CDR3 runs 17 residues. The CDR3: CASSSPTGTGVSDLQFF. The CDR3 region has the DNA TGTGCCAGCAGTTCCCCGACCGGGACAGGGGTGAGTGATTTGCAGTTCTTC.

This clonotype was detected ten times or more. This chain connects TRBV6-5 to TRBJ1-4; D gene ambiguous. This CDR3 has 14 residues. Trimming removed 2 bases from V and 3 bases from J, with 7 bases in between. Germline V CDR1 and CDR2: MNHEY, SVGAGI. CDR3: CASSYRSPNEKLFF. In DNA, the CDR3 is TGTGCCAGCAGTTACAGGTCCCCTAATGAAAAACTGTTTTTT.

This clonotype showed up just a few times. The rearrangement uses TRBV7-2 and TRBJ2-3; maybe TRBD2 (7 bases). Trimming cost V 2 bases and J 10 bases, with 22 bases left between them. The germline V gene has CDR1 SGHTA and CDR2 FQGNSA. This CDR3 spans 16 amino acids. The chain's CDR3 is CASSLQSRAGADAQYF. Here the CDR3 DNA reads TGTGCCAGCAGCTTACAGTCGCGGGCGGGGGCCGATGCGCAGTATTTT.

This clonotype has more than one count but fewer than ten. This chain joins TRBV6-6 and TRBJ1-2; the D gene is possibly TRBD1 (5 bases). The CDR3 has 15 residues. In germline, CDR1 is MNHNY, CDR2 SVGAGI (reference sequence). V shed 6 bases and J shed 0 bases, with 14 bases lying between them. The CDR3 DNA follows: TGTGCCAGCAGAGCCGGGACTGCAGCTAACTATGGCTACACCTTC. Protein: CASRAGTAANYGYTF.

The gene calls are TRBV29-1 and TRBJ1-5, with D tentatively TRBD1 (6 bases). The CDR3 has 12 residues. The germline V gene has CDR1 SQVTM and CDR2 ANQGSEA. Trimming removed 4 bases at V and 7 bases at J, with 11 bases between. CDR3 amino acids: CSVGQVGQPQHF. In DNA form, the CDR3 reads TGCAGCGTTGGACAGGTGGGCCAGCCCCAGCATTTT. Complete variable domain (other parts from reference TRBV29-1 and TRBJ1-5): SAVISQKPSRDICQRGTSLTIQCQVDSQVTMMFWYRQQPGQSLTLIATANQGSEATYESGFVIDKFPISRPNLTFSTLTVSNMSPEDSSIYLCSVGQVGQPQHFGDGTRLSIL.

V gene TRBV29-1 combines with J gene TRBJ1-1, with D perhaps TRBD1 (5 bases). Germline V gene lookup returns CDR1 SQVTM and CDR2 ANQGSEA. The CDR3 totals 13 residues. Trimming removed 8 bases from V and 0 bases from J, with 13 bases in between. The CDR3 is CSQMRDLNTEAFF. As DNA, the CDR3 is TGCAGCCAGATGCGGGACCTGAACACTGAAGCTTTCTTT.

This clonotype was found many times. The V call is TRBV29-1, the J call TRBJ2-1; 8 bases agree with TRBD1. This CDR3 has 14 amino acids. The ends lost 3 bases at V and 7 bases at J; junction bases unmatched: 8. The germline V gene has CDR1 SQVTM and CDR2 ANQGSEA. The chain's CDR3 is CSVDVSGGGNEQFF. The CDR3 bases are TGCAGCGTTGATGTTTCAGGGGGCGGGAATGAGCAGTTCTTC.

A few counts support this clonotype. In DNA, the CDR3 is TGTGCCACCAGCAGTACTCCATTTCCGGGACCCCAGAGACACAATGAGCAGTTCTTC. This translates into CATSSTPFPGPQRHNEQFF. The chain is built from TRBV15 and TRBJ2-1; D possibly uses TRBD1 or TRBD2 (5 bases each). V was pared by 3 bases and J by 5 bases, with 26 bases between. The CDR3 spans 19 residues. Per germline, CDR1 LNHNV and CDR2 YYDKDF (reference sequence).

The chain employs TRBV12-3 or TRBV12-4 and TRBJ2-3, with 12 bases lining up with TRBD2. Unmatched junction bases numbered 8, after V lost 0 bases and J lost 7 bases. CDR3 length: 17 residues. CDR3 in amino acids: CASSLATSGGSSNTQYF. In nucleotides, the CDR3 is TGTGCCAGCAGTTTAGCGACTAGCGGGGGATCATCGAATACGCAGTATTTT.

This clonotype occurred many times. The V call is TRBV7-2, the J call TRBJ2-7; 9 bases align to TRBD2. The germline V gene encodes CDR1 SGHTA and CDR2 FQGNSA. The CDR3 runs to 18 residues. V shed 2 bases, J shed 2 bases, and the junction held 13 bases outside the gene matches. CDR3 bases: TGTGCCAGCAGCTTAAAGCGCGGGGGGGGAGGTCCTACCTACGAGCAGTACTTC. Its translation: CASSLKRGGGGPTYEQYF.

V usage is TRBV20-1 and J usage is TRBJ2-3; D unresolved. Germline V lookup: CDR1 DFQATT, CDR2 SNEGSKA (reference sequence). The ends were cut back, 1 base at V and 0 bases at J, with 11 bases in the middle. This CDR3 is built from 15 residues. The CDR3 nucleotides are TGCAGTGCTAGAGCTCCGCGGTTTAGCACAGATACGCAGTATTTT. Its protein product is CSARAPRFSTDTQYF.

The chain links TRBV5-1 to TRBJ2-7; tentatively, D is TRBD1 (6 bases). Germline values: CDR1 SGHRS, CDR2 YFSETQ. V lost 0 bases and J 2 bases, leaving 12 bases between the germline ends. The CDR3 runs to 15 residues. The CDR3 reads CASSLGAGVTYEQYF. For the CDR3, the DNA is TGCGCCAGCAGCTTGGGAGCAGGGGTTACCTACGAGCAGTACTTC.

The V and J genes are TRBV5-1 and TRBJ2-1, with D possibly being TRBD2 (6 bases). Trimming took off 5 bases at V and 0 bases at J, with 18 bases between the two ends. Germline CDR1 SGHRS, CDR2 YFSETQ. The length of the CDR3 is 17 residues. CDR3 in DNA: TGCGCCAGCAGAGTGCTAGCGTCTGCCGGCTCCTACAATGAGCAGTTCTTC. Translated, it gives CASRVLASAGSYNEQFF.

This chain joins TRBV24-1 and TRBJ2-5; D might be TRBD1 (6 bases). The ends were cut back, 3 bases at V and 3 bases at J, with 13 bases in the middle. Germline loops: CDR1 KGHDR, CDR2 SFDVKD. The length of the CDR3 is 15 residues. CDR3 protein: CATSDRQGRKETQYF. CDR3 nucleotide sequence: TGTGCCACCAGTGATCGGCAGGGGCGAAAAGAGACCCAGTACTTC.

V usage is TRBV5-1 and J usage is TRBJ2-4, with TRBD2 matching 7 bases. Trimming cost V 4 bases and J 5 bases; bases outside gene matches: 18. There are 18 residues in the CDR3. CDR1 is SGHRS, CDR2 YFSETQ, per germline. CDR3 nucleotide sequence: TGCGCCAGCAGCCCCGAAGGCCTCCGGGACTACCGAGAAAACATTCAGTACTTC. It codes for CASSPEGLRDYRENIQYF.

A few counts support this clonotype. This chain joins TRBV7-9 and TRBJ2-7; D is unclear. V was shortened by 5 bases and J by 3 bases, with 17 bases between the two germline ends. CDR3 size: 15 residues. Germline CDR1 is SEHNR and CDR2 is FQNEAQ (reference sequence). CDR3 nucleotides: TGTGCCAGCAGCCCCCCGGTAGAGCTACTCTACGAGCAGTACTTC. Protein product: CASSPPVELLYEQYF.

This clonotype has ten or more counts. The chain uses TRBV29-1 and TRBJ2-1; 10 positions match TRBD1. Germline-derived CDR1 and CDR2 are SQVTM and ANQGSEA. The V gene end was trimmed by 6 bases and the J gene end by 7 bases; junction bases not matched to a gene: 9. The CDR3 is made up of 14 amino acids. In DNA, the CDR3 is TGCAGCGTCTCCGGGACAGGGGTTTTAAATGAGCAGTTCTTC. Its translation is CSVSGTGVLNEQFF.

J is TRBJ1-4 and V is TRBV12-3 or TRBV12-4; D not certain. CDR3 length equals 15 residues. V lost 0 bases to trimming and J lost 7 bases, with 12 bases between them. DNA for the CDR3: TGTGCCAGCAGTTTAGCCACGGGTCTGGGTGAAAAACTGTTTTTT. The encoded protein is CASSLATGLGEKLFF.

V is TRBV20-1 and J is TRBJ2-7, with TRBD1 matching over 7 bases. Looked up from germline, CDR1 is DFQATT and CDR2 is SNEGSKA (reference sequence). The CDR3 consists of 13 residues. The V gene end was trimmed by 6 bases and the J gene end by 5 bases; junction bases not matched to a gene: 10. The CDR3 loop reads CSAPGQGDNEQYF. The DNA of the CDR3 is TGCAGTGCCCCGGGTCAGGGGGATAACGAGCAGTACTTC.

This clonotype was observed a handful of times. This sequence joins TRBV20-1 and TRBJ2-5; D is unclear. The CDR3 loop spans 15 amino acids. Trimming cost V 0 bases and J 1 base, with 12 bases left between them. CDR1 and CDR2 from the germline V gene are DFQATT and SNEGSKA (reference sequence). The CDR3 DNA is TGCAGTGCTAGAGATCTTGAGGCTGGCCAAGAGACCCAGTACTTC. Protein product: CSARDLEAGQETQYF.

The rearrangement joins TRBV19 to TRBJ1-5; D is undetermined. This CDR3 comprises 13 residues. Germline-derived CDR1 and CDR2 are LNHDA and SQIVND (reference sequence). V was pared by 1 base and J by 4 bases, with 5 bases between. The CDR3 sequence is CASSIGPNQPQHF. In DNA, the CDR3 is TGTGCCAGTAGTATAGGACCTAATCAGCCCCAGCATTTT.

This clonotype has a handful of counts. The J gene is TRBJ2-3, the V gene TRBV10-3; 13 bases fit TRBD2. The germline V gene has CDR1 ENHRY and CDR2 SYGVKD. V dropped 6 bases and J dropped 4; count of bases not matched to a gene: 4. The CDR3 is 15 residues long. CDR3 in amino acids: CAISGLAGAPDTQYF. The CDR3, as DNA: TGTGCCATCAGCGGACTAGCGGGAGCCCCAGATACGCAGTATTTT.

This clonotype was counted ten times or more. The V call is TRBV29-1, the J call TRBJ1-2; D gene unclear. The CDR3 is 12 amino acids. The V end lost 3 bases, the J end lost 4 bases, and 9 bases lay between the germline ends. Germline lookup yields CDR1 SQVTM and CDR2 ANQGSEA. DNA of the CDR3: TGCAGCGTTGAGAGGCAGAGCTATGGCTACACCTTC. Translation: CSVERQSYGYTF.